The T cell receptor beta chain described here comes from a study of OX40 agonist ivuxolimab in advanced cancers. For the study at large: The patients' treatment was ivuxolimab, an agonistic anti-OX40 (CD134) antibody. Among those enrolled, mean age was roughly 62 years (range about 20 to 79) and 82.7% were male. Points from the study as a whole: Both blood CD4+ and CD8+ T cells showed clonal growth by week 6 at 0.1 to 3.0 mg/kg. Antigen specificity was not determined for the expanded peripheral T cells.

With regard to this clone: Its antigen is not known.

Sequencing was performed with immunoSEQ multiplex PCR; in TCRdb, only in-frame clones are kept and a portion is missing. Of some 52,000 clones listed, over 80% were seen once; the top ten hold over 20%. The CDR3 loop spans 16 amino acids. Trimming at V came to 1 base and at J to 4 bases, leaving 7 bases not matched to a gene. Germline loops: CDR1 SGHAT, CDR2 FQNNGV. This TCR was sampled from an adult with an advanced solid tumor such as melanoma, head and neck, liver or kidney cancer. The sequences come from CD4+ or CD8+ T cells sorted from blood, collected in a trial of the OX40 agonist ivuxolimab. The chain carries TRBV11-2 and TRBJ1-1; 9 nucleotides match TRBD1. The DNA of the CDR3 is TGTGCCAGCAGCTTAGCAGGACGGGACAGGGTCACTGAAGCTTTCTTT. It translates to CASSLAGRDRVTEAFF. Based on the CDR3 plus reference TRBV11-2 and TRBJ1-1, the full variable domain is EAGVAQSPRYKIIEKRQSVAFWCNPISGHATLYWYQQILGQGPKLLIQFQNNGVVDDSQLPKDRFSAERLKGVDSTLKIQPAKLEDSAVYLCASSLAGRDRVTEAFFGQGTRLTVV.